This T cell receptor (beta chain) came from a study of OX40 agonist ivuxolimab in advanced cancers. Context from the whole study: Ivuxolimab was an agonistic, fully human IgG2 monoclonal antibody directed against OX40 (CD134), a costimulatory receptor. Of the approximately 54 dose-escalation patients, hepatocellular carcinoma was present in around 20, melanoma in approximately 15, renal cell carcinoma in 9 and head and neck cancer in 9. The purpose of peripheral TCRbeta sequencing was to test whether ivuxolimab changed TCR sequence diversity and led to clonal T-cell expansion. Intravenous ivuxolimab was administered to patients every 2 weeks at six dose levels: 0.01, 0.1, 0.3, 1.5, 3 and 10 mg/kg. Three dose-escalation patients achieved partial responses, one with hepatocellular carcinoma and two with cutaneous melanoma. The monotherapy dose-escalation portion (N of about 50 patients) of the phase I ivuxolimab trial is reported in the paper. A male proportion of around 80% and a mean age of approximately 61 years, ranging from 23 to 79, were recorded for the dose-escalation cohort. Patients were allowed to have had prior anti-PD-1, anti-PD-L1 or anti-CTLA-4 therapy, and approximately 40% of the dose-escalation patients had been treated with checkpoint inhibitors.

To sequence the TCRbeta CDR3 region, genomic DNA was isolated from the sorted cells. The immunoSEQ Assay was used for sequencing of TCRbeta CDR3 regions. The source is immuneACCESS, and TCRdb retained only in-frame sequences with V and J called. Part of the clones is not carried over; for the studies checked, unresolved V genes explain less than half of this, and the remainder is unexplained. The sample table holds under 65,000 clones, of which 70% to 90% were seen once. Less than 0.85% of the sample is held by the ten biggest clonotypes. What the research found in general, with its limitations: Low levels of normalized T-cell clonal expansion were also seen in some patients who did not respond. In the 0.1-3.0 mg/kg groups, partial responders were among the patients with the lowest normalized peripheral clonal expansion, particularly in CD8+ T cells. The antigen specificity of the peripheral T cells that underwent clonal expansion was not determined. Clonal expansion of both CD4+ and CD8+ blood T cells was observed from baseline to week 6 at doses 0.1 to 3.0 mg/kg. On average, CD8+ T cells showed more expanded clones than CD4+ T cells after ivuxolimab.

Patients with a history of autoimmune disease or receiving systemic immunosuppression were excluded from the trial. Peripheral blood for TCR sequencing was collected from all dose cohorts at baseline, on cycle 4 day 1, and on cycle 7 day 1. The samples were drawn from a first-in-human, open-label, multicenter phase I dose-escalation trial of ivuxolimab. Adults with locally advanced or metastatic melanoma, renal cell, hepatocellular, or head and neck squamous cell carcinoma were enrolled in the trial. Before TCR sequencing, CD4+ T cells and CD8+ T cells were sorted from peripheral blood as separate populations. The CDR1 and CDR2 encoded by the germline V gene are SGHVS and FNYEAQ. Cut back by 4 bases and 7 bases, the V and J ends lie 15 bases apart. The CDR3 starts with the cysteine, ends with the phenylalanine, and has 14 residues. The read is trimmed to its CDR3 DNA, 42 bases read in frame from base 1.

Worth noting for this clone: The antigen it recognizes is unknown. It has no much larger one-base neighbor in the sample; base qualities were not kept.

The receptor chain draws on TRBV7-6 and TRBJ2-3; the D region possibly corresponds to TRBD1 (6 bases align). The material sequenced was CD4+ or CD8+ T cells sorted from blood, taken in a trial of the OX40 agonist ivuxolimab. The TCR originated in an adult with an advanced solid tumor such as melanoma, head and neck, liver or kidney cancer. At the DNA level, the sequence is TGTGCCAGCAGCTCCGGACAGCCACCCCATACGCAGTATTTT. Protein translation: CASSSGQPPHTQYF.